Below, 8 T cell receptor beta chains from the same sample are listed, as sequenced in a study of blood T cell repertoires in COVID-19. Some clones are missing from TCRdb's copy, which holds only in-frame ones; the method was immunoSEQ multiplex PCR. The table has about 120,000 clones, around two thirds seen once. The specimen was peripheral blood. Every receptor here comes from a woman between 70 and 85 years old with acute or convalescent COVID-19.

The gene calls are TRBV7-4 and TRBJ1-5; D perhaps matches TRBD1 (6 bases). The CDR3 has 17 residues. V was clipped by 3 bases and J by 0 bases, with 15 bases between them. In germline, CDR1 is SGHVT, CDR2 SQSDAQ. The CDR3 sequence: CASSFSIPQGSNQPQHF. DNA for the CDR3: TGTGCCAGCAGCTTCTCTATACCACAGGGTAGCAATCAGCCCCAGCATTTT.

This chain joins TRBV6-5 and TRBJ2-3, with D unclear. The germline V and J ends were trimmed by 6 bases and 4 bases, with 11 bases remaining between them. There are 13 residues in the CDR3. The germline CDR1 and CDR2 sequences are MNHEY and SVGAGI. CDR3 amino acids: CASSPQTSDTQYF. As DNA, the CDR3 is TGTGCCAGCAGCCCACAAACCTCAGATACGCAGTATTTT.

This clone appeared once. The V gene is TRBV5-5, the J gene TRBJ1-3; 12 nucleotides agree with TRBD1. CDR3 size: 15 residues. The V gene end was trimmed by 4 bases and the J gene end by 6 bases; junction bases not matched to a gene: 5. CDR1 is SGHKS and CDR2 is YYEKEE in the germline V gene (reference sequence). CDR3 protein: CASSPGTGGLNTIYF. In DNA form, the CDR3 reads TGTGCCAGCAGCCCCGGGACAGGGGGCCTAAACACCATATATTTT.

This chain uses TRBV5-6 with TRBJ2-3; 12 bases agree with TRBD2. J lost 6 bases, V lost 4 bases, and 9 bases had no gene match. CDR1 is SGHDT, CDR2 YYEEEE, per germline. This CDR3 is built from 16 residues. The CDR3, as DNA: TGTGCCAGCAGCCGACTAGCGGGGGATCTTAGGGATACGCAGTATTTT. Amino acids: CASSRLAGDLRDTQYF.

The chain links TRBV19 to TRBJ1-6; the D is unclear. Germline lookup yields CDR1 LNHDA and CDR2 SQIVND (reference sequence). The CDR3 spans 13 residues. The V end lost 6 bases, the J end lost 7 bases, and 10 bases lay between the germline ends. CDR3: CASRTSRNSPLHF. Here the CDR3 DNA reads TGTGCCAGTAGGACATCCAGGAATTCACCCCTCCACTTT.

The gene calls are TRBV2 and TRBJ2-2; D uncertain. The ends were cut back, 7 bases at V and 0 bases at J, with 9 bases in the middle. Germline V gene lookup returns CDR1 SNHLY and CDR2 FYNNEI. The CDR3 extends over 14 amino acids. The CDR3 sequence is CASTMAANTGELFF. The CDR3 region has the DNA TGTGCCAGCACCATGGCTGCGAACACCGGGGAGCTGTTTTTT.

The chain uses TRBV30 and TRBJ1-6; D not resolved. Germline V gene lookup returns CDR1 GTSNPN and CDR2 SVGIG (reference sequence). Trimming took off 5 bases at V and 14 bases at J, with 16 bases between the two ends. The CDR3 contains 12 residues. Here the CDR3 reads CAWETGMRALHF. The CDR3 bases are TGTGCCTGGGAGACTGGTATGAGGGCCCTCCACTTT. Full variable domain (rest looked up from reference TRBV30 and TRBJ1-6): SQTIHQWPATLVQPVGSPLSLECTVEGTSNPNLYWYRQAAGRGLQLLFYSVGIGQISSEVPQNLSASRPQDRQFILSSKKLLLSDSGFYLCAWETGMRALHFGNGTRLTVT.

The genes are TRBV28 and TRBJ2-7; 13 bases fit TRBD2. The CDR3 sequence is 16 residues long. In germline, CDR1 is MDHEN, CDR2 SYDVKM. After removal of 4 bases from V and 4 bases from J, the junction contained 7 bases not matched to a gene. CDR3 in amino acids: CASSSSRTSGRYEQYF. DNA for the CDR3: TGTGCCAGCAGTTCATCCCGGACTAGCGGGAGATACGAGCAGTACTTC. Together with reference TRBV28 and TRBJ2-7, the CDR3 gives the full variable domain: DVKVTQSSRYLVKRTGEKVFLECVQDMDHENMFWYRQDPGLGLRLIYFSYDVKMKEKGDIPEGYSVSREKKERFSLILESASTNQTSMYLCASSSSRTSGRYEQYFGPGTRLTVT.